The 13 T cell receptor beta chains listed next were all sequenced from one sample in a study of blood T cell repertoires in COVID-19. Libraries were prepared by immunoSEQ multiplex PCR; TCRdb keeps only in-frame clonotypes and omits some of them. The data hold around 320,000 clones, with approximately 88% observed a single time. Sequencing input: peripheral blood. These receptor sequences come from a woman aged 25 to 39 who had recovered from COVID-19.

The CDR3 loop reads CATSRGAYEQYF. The CDR3 nucleotides read TGTGCCACCTCCCGGGGTGCCTACGAGCAGTACTTC. This chain connects TRBV15 to TRBJ2-7; D possibly corresponds to TRBD2 (5 bases). The V and J ends lost 8 bases and 2 bases respectively, with 10 bases between them. The germline V gene has CDR1 LNHNV and CDR2 YYDKDF (reference sequence). CDR3 length equals 12 residues.

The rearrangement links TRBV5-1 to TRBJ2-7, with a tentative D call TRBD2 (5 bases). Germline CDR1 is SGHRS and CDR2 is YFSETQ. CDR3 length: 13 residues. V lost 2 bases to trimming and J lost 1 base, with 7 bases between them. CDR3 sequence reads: CASSFGNSYEQYF. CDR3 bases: TGCGCCAGCAGCTTCGGGAATTCCTACGAGCAGTACTTC. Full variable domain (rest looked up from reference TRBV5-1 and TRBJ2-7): KAGVTQTPRYLIKTRGQQVTLSCSPISGHRSVSWYQQTPGQGLQFLFEYFSETQRNKGNFPGRFSGRQFSNSRSEMNVSTLELGDSALYLCASSFGNSYEQYFGPGTRLTVT.

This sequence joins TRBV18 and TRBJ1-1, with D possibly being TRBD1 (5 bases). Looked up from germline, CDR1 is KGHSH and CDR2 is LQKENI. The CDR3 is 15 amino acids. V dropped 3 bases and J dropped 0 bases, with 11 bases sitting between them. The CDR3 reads CASSPATGLNTEAFF. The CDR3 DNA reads TGTGCCAGCTCACCGGCCACAGGATTGAACACTGAAGCTTTCTTT.

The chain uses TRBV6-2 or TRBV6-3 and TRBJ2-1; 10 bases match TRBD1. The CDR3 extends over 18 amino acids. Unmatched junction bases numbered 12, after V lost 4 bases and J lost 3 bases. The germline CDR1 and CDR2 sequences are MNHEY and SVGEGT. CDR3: CASSFSPTGQGNYNEQFF. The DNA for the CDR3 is TGTGCCAGCAGTTTTAGCCCCACGGGACAGGGGAACTACAATGAGCAGTTCTTC.

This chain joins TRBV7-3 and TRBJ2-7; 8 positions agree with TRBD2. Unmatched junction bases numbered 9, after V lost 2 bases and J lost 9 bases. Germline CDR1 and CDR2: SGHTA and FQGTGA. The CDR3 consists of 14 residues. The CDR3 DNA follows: TGTGCCAGCAGCTTAGCGGGGGGCACCGGACGGCAGTACTTC. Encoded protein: CASSLAGGTGRQYF.

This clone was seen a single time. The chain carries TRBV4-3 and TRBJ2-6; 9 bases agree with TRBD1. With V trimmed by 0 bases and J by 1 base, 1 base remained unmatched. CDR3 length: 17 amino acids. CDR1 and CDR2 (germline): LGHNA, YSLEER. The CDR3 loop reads CASSQEGQGSGANVLTF. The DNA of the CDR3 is TGCGCCAGCAGCCAAGAGGGACAGGGATCTGGGGCCAACGTCCTGACTTTC.

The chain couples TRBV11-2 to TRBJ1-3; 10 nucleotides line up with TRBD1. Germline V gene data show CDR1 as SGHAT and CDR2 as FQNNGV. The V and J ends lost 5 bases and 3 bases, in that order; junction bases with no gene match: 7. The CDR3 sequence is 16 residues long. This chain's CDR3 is CASSPRQGAYGNTIYF. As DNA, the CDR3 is TGTGCCAGCAGCCCCCGACAGGGGGCATATGGAAACACCATATATTTT.

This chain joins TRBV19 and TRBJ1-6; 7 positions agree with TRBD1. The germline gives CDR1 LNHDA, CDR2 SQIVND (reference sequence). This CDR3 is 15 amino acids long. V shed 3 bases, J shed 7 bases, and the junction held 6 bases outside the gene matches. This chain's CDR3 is CASSMGSRGNSPLHF. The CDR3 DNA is TGTGCCAGTAGTATGGGGTCCAGGGGGAATTCACCCCTCCACTTT.

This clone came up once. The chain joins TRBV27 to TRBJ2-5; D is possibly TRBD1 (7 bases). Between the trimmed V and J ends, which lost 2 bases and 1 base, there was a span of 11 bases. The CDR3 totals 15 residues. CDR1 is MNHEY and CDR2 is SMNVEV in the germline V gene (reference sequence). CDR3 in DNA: TGTGCCAGCAGTTTAGGGGGGACAGCCCAAGAGACCCAGTACTTC. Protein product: CASSLGGTAQETQYF.

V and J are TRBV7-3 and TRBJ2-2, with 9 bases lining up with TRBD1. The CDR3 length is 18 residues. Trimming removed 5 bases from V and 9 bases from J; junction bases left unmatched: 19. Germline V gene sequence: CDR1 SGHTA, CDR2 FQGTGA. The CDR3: CASSPRTGQGVSPRELFF. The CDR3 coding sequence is TGTGCCAGCAGCCCTAGAACGGGACAGGGTGTGTCCCCGAGGGAGCTGTTTTTT.

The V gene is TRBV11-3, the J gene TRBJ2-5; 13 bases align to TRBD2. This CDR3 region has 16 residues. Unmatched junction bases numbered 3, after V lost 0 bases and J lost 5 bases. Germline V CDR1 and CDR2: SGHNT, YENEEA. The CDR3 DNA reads TGTGCCAGCAGCTTAGATGGGACTAGCGGGATTGAGACCCAGTACTTC. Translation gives CASSLDGTSGIETQYF.

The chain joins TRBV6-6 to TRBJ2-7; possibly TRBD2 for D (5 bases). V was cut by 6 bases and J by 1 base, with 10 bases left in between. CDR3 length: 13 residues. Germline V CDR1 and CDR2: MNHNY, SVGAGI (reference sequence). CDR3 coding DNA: TGTGCCAGCAGCACCCGGGGTTCCTACGAGCAGTACTTC. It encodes CASSTRGSYEQYF.

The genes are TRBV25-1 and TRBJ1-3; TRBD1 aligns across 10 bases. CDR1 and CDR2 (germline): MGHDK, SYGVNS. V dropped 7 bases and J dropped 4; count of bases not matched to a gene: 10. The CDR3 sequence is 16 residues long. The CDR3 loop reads CASISAGTGDGNTIYF. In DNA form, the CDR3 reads TGTGCCAGCATCTCCGCCGGGACAGGGGACGGAAACACCATATATTTT.